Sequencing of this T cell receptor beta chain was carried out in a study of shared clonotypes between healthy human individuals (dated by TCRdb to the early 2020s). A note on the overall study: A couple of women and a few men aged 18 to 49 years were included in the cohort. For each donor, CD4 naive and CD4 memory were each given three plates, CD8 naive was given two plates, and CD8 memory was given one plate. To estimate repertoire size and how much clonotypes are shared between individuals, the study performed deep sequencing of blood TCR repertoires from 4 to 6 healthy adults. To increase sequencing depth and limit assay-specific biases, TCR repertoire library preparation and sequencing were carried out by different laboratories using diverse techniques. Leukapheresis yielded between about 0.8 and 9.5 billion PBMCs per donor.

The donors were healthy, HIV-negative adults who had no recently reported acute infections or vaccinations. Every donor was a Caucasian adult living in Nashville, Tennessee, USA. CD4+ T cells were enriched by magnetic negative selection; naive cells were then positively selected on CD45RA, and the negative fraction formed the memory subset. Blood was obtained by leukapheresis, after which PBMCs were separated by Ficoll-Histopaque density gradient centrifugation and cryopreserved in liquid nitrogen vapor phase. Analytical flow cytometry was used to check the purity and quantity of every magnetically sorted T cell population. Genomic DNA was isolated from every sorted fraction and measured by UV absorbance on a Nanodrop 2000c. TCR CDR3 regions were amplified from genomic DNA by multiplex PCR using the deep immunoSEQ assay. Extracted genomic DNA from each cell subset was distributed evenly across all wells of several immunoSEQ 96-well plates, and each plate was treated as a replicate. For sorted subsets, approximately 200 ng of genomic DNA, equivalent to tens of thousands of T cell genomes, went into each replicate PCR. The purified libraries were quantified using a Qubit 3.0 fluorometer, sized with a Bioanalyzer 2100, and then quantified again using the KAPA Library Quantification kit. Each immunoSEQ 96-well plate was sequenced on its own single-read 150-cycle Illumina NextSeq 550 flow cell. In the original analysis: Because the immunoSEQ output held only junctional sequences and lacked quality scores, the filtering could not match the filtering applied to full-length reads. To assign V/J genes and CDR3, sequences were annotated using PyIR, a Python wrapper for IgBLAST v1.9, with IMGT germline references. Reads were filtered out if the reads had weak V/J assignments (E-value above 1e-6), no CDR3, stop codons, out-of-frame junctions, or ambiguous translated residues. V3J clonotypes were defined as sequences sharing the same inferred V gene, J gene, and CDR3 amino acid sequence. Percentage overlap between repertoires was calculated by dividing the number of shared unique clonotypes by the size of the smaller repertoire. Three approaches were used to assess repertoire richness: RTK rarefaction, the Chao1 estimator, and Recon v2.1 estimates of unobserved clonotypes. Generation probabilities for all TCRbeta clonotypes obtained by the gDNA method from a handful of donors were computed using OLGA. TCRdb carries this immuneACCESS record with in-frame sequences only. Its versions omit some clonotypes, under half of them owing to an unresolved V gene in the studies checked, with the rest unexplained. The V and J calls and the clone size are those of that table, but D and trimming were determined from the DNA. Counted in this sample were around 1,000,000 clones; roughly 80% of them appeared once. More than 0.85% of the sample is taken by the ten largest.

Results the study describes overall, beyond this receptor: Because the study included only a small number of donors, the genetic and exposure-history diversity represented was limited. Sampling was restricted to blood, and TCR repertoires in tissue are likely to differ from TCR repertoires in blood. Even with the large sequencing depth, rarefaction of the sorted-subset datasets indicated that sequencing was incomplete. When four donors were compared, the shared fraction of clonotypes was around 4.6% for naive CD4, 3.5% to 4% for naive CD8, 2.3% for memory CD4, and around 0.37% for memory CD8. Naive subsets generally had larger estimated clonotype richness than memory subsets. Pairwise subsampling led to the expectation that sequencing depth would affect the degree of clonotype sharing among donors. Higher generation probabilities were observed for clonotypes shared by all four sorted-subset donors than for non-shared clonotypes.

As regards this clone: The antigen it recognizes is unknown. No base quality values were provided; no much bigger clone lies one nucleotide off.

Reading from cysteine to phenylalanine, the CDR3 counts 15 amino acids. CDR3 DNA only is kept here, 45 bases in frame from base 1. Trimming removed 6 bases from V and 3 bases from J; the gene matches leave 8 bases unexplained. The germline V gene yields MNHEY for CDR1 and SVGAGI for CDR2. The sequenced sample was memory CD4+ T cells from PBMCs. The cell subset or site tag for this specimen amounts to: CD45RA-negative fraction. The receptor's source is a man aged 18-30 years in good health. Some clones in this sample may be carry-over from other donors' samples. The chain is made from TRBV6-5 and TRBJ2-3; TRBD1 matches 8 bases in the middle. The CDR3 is CASRPTGAVTDTQYF. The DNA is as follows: TGTGCCAGCAGACCGACAGGGGCGGTAACAGATACGCAGTATTTT.